These T cell receptor beta chains were read from a single sample in a study of PD-1 and CTLA-4 blockade in melanoma. Libraries were prepared by immunoSEQ multiplex PCR; TCRdb keeps only in-frame clonotypes and omits some of them. The repertoire holds fewer than 20,000 clones, with over 60% as singletons. Sequences were derived from CD8+ T cells from peripheral blood, sampled before anti-PD-1 treatment. These receptors were collected from a human donor with melanoma. Each CDR3 is given with its conserved first and last residue. The D gene is left open where the match is weak. Expanded clones get a size class; other rows say once, few or many, or leave the size out.

>TRBJ1-2|.|.|TRBV7-8
CASSLASVNYGYTF
TGTGCCAGCAGCTTAGCGTCAGTTAACTATGGCTACACCTTC
>TRBJ1-1|.|.|TRBV15
CATSRAGRQAFF
TGTGCCACCAGCAGAGCCGGGCGACAAGCTTTCTTT
>TRBJ2-1|.|TRBD2|TRBV27
CASSLILGGRKSYNEQFF
TGTGCCAGCAGTTTAATCCTCGGCGGGAGGAAATCCTACAATGAGCAGTTCTTC
>TRBJ2-7|.|TRBD1|TRBV7-9
CASSLGGTANYEQYF
TGTGCCAGCAGCTTAGGGGGGACAGCCAACTACGAGCAGTACTTC
>TRBJ1-2|.|TRBD1|TRBV19
CASTTGGPKDF
TGTGCCAGTACTACAGGGGGCCCAAAGGACTTC
>TRBJ2-1|.|TRBD2|TRBV14
CASSQDFGGRLNEQFF
TGTGCCAGCAGCCAAGATTTTGGCGGGAGATTAAATGAGCAGTTCTTC
>TRBJ2-1|once|TRBD1|TRBV27
CASSTPTSGTATSYNEQFF
TGTGCCAGCAGTACCCCTACTTCCGGGACAGCAACATCCTACAATGAGCAGTTCTTC
>TRBJ1-3|.|.|TRBV29-1
CSGLYGNTIYF
TGCAGCGGTCTATATGGAAACACCATATATTTT
>TRBJ1-5|.|.|TRBV5-8
CASSHLRGGINQPQHF
TGTGCCAGCAGCCACCTGAGAGGGGGGATAAATCAGCCCCAGCATTTT
>TRBJ2-1|.|TRBD1|TRBV27
CASSGQGAGYNEQFF
TGTGCCAGCAGTGGACAGGGGGCAGGCTACAATGAGCAGTTCTTC
>TRBJ2-1|.|.|TRBV13
CASSAAGGSYNEQFF
TGTGCCAGCAGCGCCGCCGGGGGTTCCTACAATGAGCAGTTCTTC
>TRBJ2-7|.|.|TRBV7-9
CASSPSYEQYF
TGTGCCAGCAGCCCCTCCTACGAGCAGTACTTC
>TRBJ1-3|.|.|TRBV13
CASSLGPISGNTIYF
TGTGCCAGCAGTTTAGGACCCATCTCTGGAAACACCATATATTTT
>TRBJ2-1|few|.|TRBV3-1/TRBV3-2
CASSQGRGLSNEQFF
TGTGCCAGCAGCCAAGGTAGAGGTCTGTCCAATGAGCAGTTCTTC
>TRBJ2-7|.|TRBD2|TRBV11-3
CASSPGRDPSYEQYF
TGTGCCAGCAGCCCCGGGAGGGACCCCTCCTACGAGCAGTACTTC
>TRBJ2-2|.|TRBD1|TRBV5-4
CASSLGTGRNTGELFF
TGTGCCAGCAGCTTGGGGACAGGCCGGAACACCGGGGAGCTGTTTTTT
>TRBJ1-2|.|.|TRBV27
CASSLSRTDYGYTF
TGTGCCAGCAGTTTATCTAGGACGGACTATGGCTACACCTTC
>TRBJ1-5|.|TRBD1|TRBV2
CASRETGGNQPQHF
TGTGCCAGCAGGGAGACAGGGGGCAATCAGCCCCAGCATTTT
>TRBJ1-1|.|.|TRBV9
CASSVAGYTEAFF
TGTGCCAGCAGCGTAGCTGGGTACACTGAAGCTTTCTTT
>TRBJ1-5|.|.|TRBV19
CASSVQLYSNQPQHF
TGTGCCAGTAGTGTGCAACTATATAGCAATCAGCCCCAGCATTTT
>TRBJ2-1|.|TRBD1|TRBV18
CASSPQDRSSYNEQFF
TGTGCCAGCTCACCCCAGGACAGGAGCTCCTACAATGAGCAGTTCTTC